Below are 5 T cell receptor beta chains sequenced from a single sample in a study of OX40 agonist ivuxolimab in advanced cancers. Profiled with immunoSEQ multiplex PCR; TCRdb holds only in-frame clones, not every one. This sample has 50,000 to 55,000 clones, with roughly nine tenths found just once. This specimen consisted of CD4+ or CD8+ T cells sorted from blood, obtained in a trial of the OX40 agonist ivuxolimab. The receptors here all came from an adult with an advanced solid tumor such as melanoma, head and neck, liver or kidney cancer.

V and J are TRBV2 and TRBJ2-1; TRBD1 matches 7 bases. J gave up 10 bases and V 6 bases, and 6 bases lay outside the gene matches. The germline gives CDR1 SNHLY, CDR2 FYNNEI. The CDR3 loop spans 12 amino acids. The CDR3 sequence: CASSDDRVEQFF. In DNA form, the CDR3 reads TGTGCCAGCAGCGACGACAGGGTGGAGCAGTTCTTC.

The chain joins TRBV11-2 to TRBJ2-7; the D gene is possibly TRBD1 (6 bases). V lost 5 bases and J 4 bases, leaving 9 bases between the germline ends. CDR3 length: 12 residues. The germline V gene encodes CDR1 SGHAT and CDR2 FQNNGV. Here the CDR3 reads CASSRGTYEQYF. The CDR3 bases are TGTGCCAGCAGCAGAGGGACATACGAGCAGTACTTC.

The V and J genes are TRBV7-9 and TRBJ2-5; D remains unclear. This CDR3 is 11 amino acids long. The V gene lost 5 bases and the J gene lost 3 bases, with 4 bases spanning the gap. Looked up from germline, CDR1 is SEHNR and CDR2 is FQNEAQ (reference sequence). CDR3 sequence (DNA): TGTGCCAGCAGCCTGAAAGAGACCCAGTACTTC. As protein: CASSLKETQYF.

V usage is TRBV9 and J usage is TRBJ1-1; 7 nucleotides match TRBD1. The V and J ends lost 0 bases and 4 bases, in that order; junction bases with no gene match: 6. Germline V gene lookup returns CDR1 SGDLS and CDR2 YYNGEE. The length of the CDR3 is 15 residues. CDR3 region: CASSVEQGFTTEAFF. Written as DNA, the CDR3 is TGTGCCAGCAGCGTAGAACAGGGGTTTACCACTGAAGCTTTCTTT. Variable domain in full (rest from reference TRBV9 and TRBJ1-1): DSGVTQTPKHLITATGQRVTLRCSPRSGDLSVYWYQQSLDQGLQFLIQYYNGEERAKGNILERFSAQQFPDLHSELNLSSLELGDSALYFCASSVEQGFTTEAFFGQGTRLTVV.

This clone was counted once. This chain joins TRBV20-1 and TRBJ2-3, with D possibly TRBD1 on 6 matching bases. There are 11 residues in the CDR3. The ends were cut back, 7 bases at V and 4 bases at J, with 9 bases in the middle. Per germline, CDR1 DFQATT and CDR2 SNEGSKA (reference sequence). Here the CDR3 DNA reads TGCAGTGGGGCAGGGGCAGATACGCAGTATTTT. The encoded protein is CSGAGADTQYF.